The T cell receptor (beta chain) described here comes from a study of T cells in Graves' hyperthyroidism and ophthalmopathy. Study results and caveats: Researchers report that a 13 V-J model separated ophthalmopathy from stable hyperthyroidism.

Regarding this clonotype: What it binds is unknown.

RNA transcripts provided the source from which TCR beta CDR3 regions were amplified. First-round RT-PCR with HTBI primers amplified the TCR CDR3 region. TCRdb passed the multiplex PCR reads through MiXCR, listing each CDR3 protein once. The table lists 450,000 to 600,000 distinct CDR3 sequences, about 20% of them singletons. The CDR3 runs 16 residues. Germline lookup yields CDR1 MNHEY and CDR2 SMNVEV (reference sequence). V was pared by 6 bases and J by 0 bases, with 8 bases of the junction left unmatched. The origin of this receptor is a man aged 40-49 years with Graves' ophthalmopathy. The J gene is TRBJ2-1, the V gene TRBV27; 7 bases agree with TRBD2. The sequencing sample was made of blood. CDR3 nucleotide sequence: TGTGCCAGCAGGAGGGTGGGCGGGAGCTCCTACAATGAGCAGTTCTTC. Translating gives CASRRVGGSSYNEQFF.